This section outlines one T cell receptor beta chain sequence together with its context. Its specificity is unknown. The entry originates in a study of T cell responses to AZD1222 COVID-19 vaccine. Libraries were prepared by immunoSEQ multiplex PCR; TCRdb keeps only in-frame clonotypes and omits some of them. The sample gives approximately 150,000 clones, roughly 91% of which show up once; approximately 5.9% is in the top ten. Study conclusions and caveats: Donor demographics were predominantly white British with a female majority; clonal diversity may be underestimated.

The input for sequencing was peripheral blood, taken 28 days after the second AZD1222 dose. The sequence came from an adult who received the AZD1222 COVID-19 vaccine.

CDR3 DNA sequence: TGTGCCAGCAGCCAAGATTTCCAGGGAGGAAGCAATCAGCCCCAGCATTTT. The encoded protein is CASSQDFQGGSNQPQHF. This sequence joins TRBV3-1 (or the pseudogene TRBV3-2) and TRBJ1-5; maybe TRBD1 (5 bases). Germline-derived CDR1 and CDR2 are LGHDT and YNNKEL (reference sequence). The CDR3 is made up of 17 amino acids. The V gene lost 0 bases and the J gene lost 1 base, with 13 bases spanning the gap.